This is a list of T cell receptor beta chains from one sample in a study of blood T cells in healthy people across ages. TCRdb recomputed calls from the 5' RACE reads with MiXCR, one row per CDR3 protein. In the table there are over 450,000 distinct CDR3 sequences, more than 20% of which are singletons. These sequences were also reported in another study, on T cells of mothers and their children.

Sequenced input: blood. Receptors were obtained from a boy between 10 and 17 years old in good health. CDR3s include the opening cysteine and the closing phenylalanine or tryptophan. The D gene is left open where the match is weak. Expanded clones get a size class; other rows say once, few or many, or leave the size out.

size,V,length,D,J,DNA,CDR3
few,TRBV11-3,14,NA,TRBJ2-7,TGTGCCAGCAGCTCGGGCCTGCGACCCTACGAGCAGTACTTC,CASSSGLRPYEQYF
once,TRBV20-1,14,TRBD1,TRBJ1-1,TGCAGTGCATGGACAGGGGAACGGGACACTGAAGCTTTCTTT,CSAWTGERDTEAFF
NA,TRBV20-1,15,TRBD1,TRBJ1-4,TGCAGTGCTAGCCTGGGACAGGCGATAAATGAAAAACTGTTTTTT,CSASLGQAINEKLFF
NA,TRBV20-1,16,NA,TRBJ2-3,TGCAGTGCTAGAGATCAGGGCACCTTTGGCGCAGATACGCAGTATTTT,CSARDQGTFGADTQYF
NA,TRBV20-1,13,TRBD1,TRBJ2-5,TGCAGTGCTCTCGAAACTAGGGGGCTGACCCAGTACTTC,CSALETRGLTQYF
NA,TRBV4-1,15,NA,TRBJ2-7,TGCGCCAGCAGCCAAGCAGGGGGACTCTCCTACGAGCAGTACTTC,CASSQAGGLSYEQYF
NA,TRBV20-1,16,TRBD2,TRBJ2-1,TGCAGTGCTCCCGCCATCAGGACTAGCGGGAGTAATGAGCAGTTCTTC,CSAPAIRTSGSNEQFF
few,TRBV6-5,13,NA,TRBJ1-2,TGTGCCAGCAGTTACTCGACTAACTATGGCTACACCTTC,CASSYSTNYGYTF
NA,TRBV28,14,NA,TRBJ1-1,TGTGCCAGCAGTTCCCCAATCCTGGACACTGAAGCTTTCTTT,CASSSPILDTEAFF
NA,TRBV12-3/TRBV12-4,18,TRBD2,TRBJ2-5,TGTGCCAGCAGTATTTACTCGGGTAGCGGGAGGGCGAAAGACACCCAGTACTTC,CASSIYSGSGRAKDTQYF
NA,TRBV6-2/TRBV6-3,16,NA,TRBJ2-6,TGTGCCAGCAGACTCGACAGTTTTTCTGGGGCCAACGTCCTGACTTTC,CASRLDSFSGANVLTF
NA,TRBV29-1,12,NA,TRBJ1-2,TGCAGCGTCTCGGGCCCGGAGGTGGGCTACACCTTC,CSVSGPEVGYTF
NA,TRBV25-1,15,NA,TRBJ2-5,TGTGCCAGCAGTGAAAGGGTTGGCGGGGAAGAGACCCAGTACTTC,CASSERVGGEETQYF
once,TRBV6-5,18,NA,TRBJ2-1,TGTGCCAGTAGTTACTCGGGGCGGCCACAGAACCCCTACAATGAGCAGTTCTTC,CASSYSGRPQNPYNEQFF
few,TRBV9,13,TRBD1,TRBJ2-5,TGTGCCAGCAGCGCTGGGGCGGGACAGGGTTTCCTTTTC,CASSAGAGQGFLF
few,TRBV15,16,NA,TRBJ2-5,TGTGCCGCCAGCAGAGGGCCGACGACAGGTGATGAGACCCAGTACTTC,CAASRGPTTGDETQYF
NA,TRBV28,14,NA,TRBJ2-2,TGTGCCAGCAGTTTTGTCTGGGACACCGGGGAGCTGTTTTTT,CASSFVWDTGELFF
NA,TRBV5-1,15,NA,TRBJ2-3,TGCGCCAGCAGCTTGTTTACTGTGGGCACAGATACGCAGTATTTT,CASSLFTVGTDTQYF
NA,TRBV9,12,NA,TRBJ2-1,TGTGCCAGCAGCGTAGGGGGCGGTACCCAGTTCTTC,CASSVGGGTQFF
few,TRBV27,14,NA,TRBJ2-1,TGTGCCAGCAGTCCTGGGGCTGGAGCAAATGAGCAGTTCTTC,CASSPGAGANEQFF
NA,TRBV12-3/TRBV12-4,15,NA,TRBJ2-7,TGTGCCAGCAGTTCCCCAATTAAGAACAGGGTTGAGCAGTACTTC,CASSSPIKNRVEQYF
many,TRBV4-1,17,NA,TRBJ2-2,TGCGCCAGCAGCCAAGATATGGGGGGCCGGAACACCGGGGAGCTGTTTTTT,CASSQDMGGRNTGELFF
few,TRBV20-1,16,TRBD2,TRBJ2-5,TGCAGTGCTAGAGACCCTAGCGGGTCGAGGGGGGAGACCCAGTACTTC,CSARDPSGSRGETQYF
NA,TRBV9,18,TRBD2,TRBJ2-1,TGTGCCAGCAGCGGTGGGACTAGCGGGAGGGCCGCGTACAATGAGCAGTTCTTC,CASSGGTSGRAAYNEQFF
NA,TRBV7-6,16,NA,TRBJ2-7,TGTGCCAGCAGCTTAATCTACAGCGCCTCTGGGGCGGAGCAGTACTTC,CASSLIYSASGAEQYF
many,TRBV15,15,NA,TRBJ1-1,TGTGCCACCAGCAGAGGCCGGGACTTGAACACTGAAGCTTTCTTT,CATSRGRDLNTEAFF
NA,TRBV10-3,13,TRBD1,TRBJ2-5,TGTGCCATCGGACAGGGAATCTTGGAGACCCCGTACTTC,CAIGQGILETPYF
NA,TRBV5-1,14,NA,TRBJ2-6,TGCGCCAGCAGCTTCTGGGGTGGGGCCAACGTCCTGACTTTC,CASSFWGGANVLTF
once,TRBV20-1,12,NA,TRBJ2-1,TGCAGTGCTAGAGTCGCGGAAAATGAGCAGTTCTTC,CSARVAENEQFF
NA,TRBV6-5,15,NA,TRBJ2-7,TGTGCCAGCAGAACCCACGGCAGGGGGGGAGGAGAGCAGTACTTC,CASRTHGRGGGEQYF
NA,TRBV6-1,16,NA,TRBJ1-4,TGTGCCAGCAGTGCCTCCACTACAGTTTACAATGAAAAACTGTTTTTT,CASSASTTVYNEKLFF
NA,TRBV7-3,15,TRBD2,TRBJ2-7,TGTGCCAGCAGCTTATCTAGCGGGGAGGGCTACGATCAGTACTTC,CASSLSSGEGYDQYF
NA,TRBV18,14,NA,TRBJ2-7,TGTGCCAGCTCACCACCCCGTCGTCGGAACGAGCAGTACTTC,CASSPPRRRNEQYF
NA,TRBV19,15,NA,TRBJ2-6,TGTGCCAGTAATCAGGATCTCTCTGGGGCCAACGTCCTGACTTTC,CASNQDLSGANVLTF
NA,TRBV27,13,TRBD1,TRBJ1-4,TGTGCCAGCAGCCGGACAGGGAGTGACGAACTGTTTTTT,CASSRTGSDELFF
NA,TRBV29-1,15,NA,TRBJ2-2,TGCAGCGCCTGGTACCCGCTCGGCGGAACCGGGGAGCTGTTTTTT,CSAWYPLGGTGELFF
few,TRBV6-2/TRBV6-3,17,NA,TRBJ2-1,TGTGCCAGCAGTAACTACTATCAGTGGGGTTCATACAATGAGCAGTTCTTC,CASSNYYQWGSYNEQFF
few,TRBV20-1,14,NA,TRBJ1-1,TGCAGTGCTAGAGATGCAGGGTTGAACACTGAAGCTTTCTTT,CSARDAGLNTEAFF
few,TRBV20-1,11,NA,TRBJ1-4,TGCATAGGGGTGGTTGGCGAAAAACTGTTTTTT,CIGVVGEKLFF
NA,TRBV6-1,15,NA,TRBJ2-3,TGTGCCAGCAGTGAATTGGCGGTCAGCACAGATACGCAGTATTTT,CASSELAVSTDTQYF
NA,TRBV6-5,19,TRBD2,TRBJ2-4,TGTGCCAGCAGTCCCTCGCGGGCTAGCGGGAGGCTAGCCAAAAACATTCAGTACTTC,CASSPSRASGRLAKNIQYF
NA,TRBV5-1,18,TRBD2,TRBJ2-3,TGCGCCAGCAGAGGGACTAGCGGGAGTGATAAGGTGACAGATACGCAGTATTTT,CASRGTSGSDKVTDTQYF
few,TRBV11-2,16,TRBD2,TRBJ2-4,TGTGCCAGCAGCTCCAGTACACTAGCGGGAAGGGACATTCAGTACTTC,CASSSSTLAGRDIQYF
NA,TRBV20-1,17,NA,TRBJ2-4,TGCAGTGCTAGTTTATTGGTGGAGGGTGCGTTCAAAAACATTCAGTACTTC,CSASLLVEGAFKNIQYF
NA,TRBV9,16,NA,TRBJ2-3,TGTGCCAGCAGCGTAGACAACCCCTCGGGCACAGATACGCAGTATTTT,CASSVDNPSGTDTQYF
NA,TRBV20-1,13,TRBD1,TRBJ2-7,TGCAGTGCTAAAGGAGACAGGGTCTACGAGCAGTACTTC,CSAKGDRVYEQYF
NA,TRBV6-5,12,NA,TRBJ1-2,TGTGCCAGCAGTTACGAAGGGGTCGGCTACACCTTC,CASSYEGVGYTF
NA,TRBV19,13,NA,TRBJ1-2,TGTGCCAGTACCCCCGGGGGGGACTATGGCTACACCTTC,CASTPGGDYGYTF
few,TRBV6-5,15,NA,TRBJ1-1,TGTGCCAGCAGTTACGCCGCAGGGGCGGACACTGAAGCTTTCTTT,CASSYAAGADTEAFF
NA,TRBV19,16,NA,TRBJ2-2,TGTGCCAGTAGTATAGGAAAGACAGGGAGGACCGGGGAGCTGTTTTTT,CASSIGKTGRTGELFF
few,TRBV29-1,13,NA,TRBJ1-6,TGCAGCGCGCTCGGCGATACGGGCAGGTTCTTCCACTTT,CSALGDTGRFFHF
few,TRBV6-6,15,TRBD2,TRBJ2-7,TGTGCCAGCAGTTACGTGGCTAGCGGGGCCTACGAGCAGTACTTC,CASSYVASGAYEQYF